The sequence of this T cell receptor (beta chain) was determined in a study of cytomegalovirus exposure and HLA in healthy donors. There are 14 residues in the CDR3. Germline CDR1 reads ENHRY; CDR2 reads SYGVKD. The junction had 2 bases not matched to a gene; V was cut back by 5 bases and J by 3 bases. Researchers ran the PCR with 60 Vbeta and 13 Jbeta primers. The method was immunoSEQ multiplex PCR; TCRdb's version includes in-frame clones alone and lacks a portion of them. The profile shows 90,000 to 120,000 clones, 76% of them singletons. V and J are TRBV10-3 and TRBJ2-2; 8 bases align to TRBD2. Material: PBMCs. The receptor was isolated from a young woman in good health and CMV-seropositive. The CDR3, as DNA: TGTGCCATCAGTACGGGGGGGGACACCGGGGAGCTGTTTTTT. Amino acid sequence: CAISTGGDTGELFF.